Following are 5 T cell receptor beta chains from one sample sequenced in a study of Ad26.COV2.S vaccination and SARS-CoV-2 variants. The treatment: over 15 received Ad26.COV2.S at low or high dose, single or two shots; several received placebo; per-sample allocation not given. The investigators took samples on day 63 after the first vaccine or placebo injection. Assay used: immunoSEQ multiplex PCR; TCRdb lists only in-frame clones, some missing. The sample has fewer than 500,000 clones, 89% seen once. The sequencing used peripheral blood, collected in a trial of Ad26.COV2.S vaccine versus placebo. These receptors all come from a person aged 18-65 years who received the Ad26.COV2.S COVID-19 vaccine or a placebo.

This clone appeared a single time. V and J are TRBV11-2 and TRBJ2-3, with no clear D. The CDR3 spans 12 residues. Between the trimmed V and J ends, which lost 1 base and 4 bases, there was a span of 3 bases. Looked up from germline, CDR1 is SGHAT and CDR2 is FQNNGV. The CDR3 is CASSLVPDTQYF. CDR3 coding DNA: TGTGCCAGCAGCTTAGTGCCAGATACGCAGTATTTT.

The CDR3 DNA reads TGTGCCAGCAGCGTAGAGGTGGGGCAGGGGACCCAGTACTTC. This sequence encodes CASSVEVGQGTQYF. This chain uses TRBV9 with TRBJ2-5; possibly TRBD1 for D (5 bases). The V gene's germline CDR1 is SGDLS and CDR2 YYNGEE. The CDR3 runs to 14 residues. The ends were cut back, 0 bases at V and 7 bases at J, with 13 bases in the middle.

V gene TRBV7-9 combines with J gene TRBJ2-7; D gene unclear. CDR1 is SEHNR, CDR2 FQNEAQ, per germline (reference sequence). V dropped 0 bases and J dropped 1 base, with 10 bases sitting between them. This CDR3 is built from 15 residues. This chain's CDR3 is CASSLAYGPSYEQYV. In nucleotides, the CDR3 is TGTGCCAGCAGCTTAGCGTACGGACCTTCCTACGAGCAGTACGTC.

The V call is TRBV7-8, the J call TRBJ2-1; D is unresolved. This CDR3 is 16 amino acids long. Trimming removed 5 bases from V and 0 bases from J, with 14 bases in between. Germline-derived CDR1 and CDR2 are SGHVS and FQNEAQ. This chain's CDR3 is CASSPLFSYSYNEQFF. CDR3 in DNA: TGTGCCAGCAGCCCTCTTTTTAGCTACTCCTACAATGAGCAGTTCTTC.

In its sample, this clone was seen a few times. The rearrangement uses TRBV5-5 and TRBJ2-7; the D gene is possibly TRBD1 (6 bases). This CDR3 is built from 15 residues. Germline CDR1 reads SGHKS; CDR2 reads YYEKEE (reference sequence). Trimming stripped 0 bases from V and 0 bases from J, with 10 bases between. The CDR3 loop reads CASSLGQAYSYEQYF. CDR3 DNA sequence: TGTGCCAGCAGCTTGGGACAGGCCTACTCCTACGAGCAGTACTTC.